These 23 T cell receptor beta chains share one sample of origin, sequenced in a study of PD-L1 blockade in urothelial cancer. The protocol was immunoSEQ multiplex PCR, while the TCRdb copy is restricted to in-frame clones and leaves out a portion. The data contain fewer than 45,000 clones, approximately 78% of them singletons. This specimen consisted of PBMCs, obtained around atezolizumab (anti-PD-L1) treatment. The receptors were sampled from a man in his 70s with urothelial cancer.

This clone has ten or more counts. V and J are TRBV28 and TRBJ1-2; 7 nucleotides match TRBD1. CDR1 MDHEN and CDR2 SYDVKM come from the germline V gene. This CDR3 comprises 13 residues. J gave up 9 bases and V 6 bases, and 10 bases lay outside the gene matches. The CDR3 nucleotides are TGTGCCAGCAGACCCCACAGGGGCCAGAGCTACACCTTC. Its protein is CASRPHRGQSYTF.

The rearrangement joins TRBV15 to TRBJ2-1; 7 bases fit TRBD1. CDR3 length equals 14 residues. Germline V gives CDR1 LNHNV, CDR2 YYDKDF (reference sequence). Trimming took 1 base from V and 8 from J; bases not matched to a gene: 5. CDR3: CATSRVGGRDEQFF. In DNA form, the CDR3 reads TGTGCCACCAGCAGAGTAGGGGGCCGTGATGAGCAGTTCTTC.

Only a few counts were recorded for this clone. The V call is TRBV6-6, the J call TRBJ1-1; a possible D gene is TRBD1 (6 bases). This CDR3 spans 15 amino acids. V lost 5 bases and J lost 2, with 15 bases in between. CDR1 and CDR2 from the germline V gene are MNHNY and SVGAGI (reference sequence). CDR3 loop: CASSRPTGPNTEAFF. CDR3 nucleotide sequence: TGTGCCAGCAGTCGACCGACAGGACCTAACACTGAAGCTTTCTTT.

The rearrangement joins TRBV4-2 to TRBJ2-3; no reliable D call. Germline V gene data show CDR1 as LGHNA and CDR2 as YNFKEQ. This CDR3 is 13 amino acids long. The ends were cut back, 2 bases at V and 0 bases at J, with 3 bases in the middle. The CDR3 sequence is CASSQQSTDTQYF. CDR3 nucleotide sequence: TGTGCCAGCAGCCAACAAAGCACAGATACGCAGTATTTT.

The rearrangement uses TRBV28 and TRBJ2-5; 8 nucleotides agree with TRBD2. The CDR3 covers 15 residues. Trimming removed 3 bases from V and 2 bases from J; junction bases left unmatched: 5. The V gene's germline CDR1 is MDHEN and CDR2 SYDVKM. The CDR3 reads CASSFLREEQETQYF. CDR3 DNA sequence: TGTGCCAGCAGTTTTTTGCGGGAGGAACAAGAGACCCAGTACTTC.

The CDR3: CASSVVPSGGTDTQYF. CDR3 nucleotides: TGTGCCAGCAGCGTAGTCCCTAGCGGGGGGACAGATACGCAGTATTTT. The V gene is TRBV9, the J gene TRBJ2-3, with 11 nucleotides matching TRBD2. Per germline, CDR1 SGDLS and CDR2 YYNGEE. J was trimmed by 3 bases and V by 0 bases; bases with no gene match: 3. The CDR3 spans 16 residues.

The chain couples TRBV5-1 to TRBJ2-1, with no clear D. Trimming took 4 bases from V and 8 from J, leaving 16 bases between them. Germline V CDR1 and CDR2: SGHRS, YFSETQ. The CDR3 contains 14 residues. CDR3 region: CASSTSGAFDEQFF. The CDR3 nucleotides are TGCGCCAGCAGCACTTCAGGTGCGTTCGATGAGCAGTTCTTC.

The genes are TRBV7-9 and TRBJ1-1; D is possibly TRBD1 (6 bases). V lost 3 bases to trimming and J lost 4 bases, with 12 bases between them. This CDR3 contains 14 residues. The germline V gene has CDR1 SEHNR and CDR2 FQNEAQ (reference sequence). CDR3 amino acids: CASSFQGSGTEAFF. The CDR3 bases are TGTGCCAGCAGCTTCCAGGGGTCCGGCACTGAAGCTTTCTTT.

The J gene is TRBJ1-1, the V gene TRBV5-1; D possibly corresponds to TRBD1 (6 bases). There are 13 residues in the CDR3. Germline V gives CDR1 SGHRS, CDR2 YFSETQ. V lost 4 bases and J lost 6, with 13 bases in between. CDR3 region: CASSALQGPEAFF. For the CDR3, the DNA is TGCGCCAGCAGCGCATTACAGGGTCCTGAAGCTTTCTTT.

As DNA, the CDR3 is TGTGCCACCTTAGGACAGGGGAACACCGGGGAGCTGTTTTTT. The encoded protein is CATLGQGNTGELFF. The chain couples TRBV19 to TRBJ2-2; 8 bases fit TRBD1. The CDR3 is 14 residues long. From germline, CDR1 is LNHDA and CDR2 SQIVND (reference sequence). The ends lost 10 bases at V and 1 base at J; junction bases unmatched: 5.

This chain joins TRBV29-1 and TRBJ1-5, with 12 bases that match TRBD1. Germline CDR1 reads SQVTM; CDR2 reads ANQGSEA. Unmatched junction bases numbered 7, after V lost 7 bases and J lost 0 bases. The CDR3 consists of 16 residues. The CDR3 reads CSEGQGALSSNQPQHF. CDR3 DNA sequence: TGCAGCGAGGGACAGGGGGCATTGAGTAGCAATCAGCCCCAGCATTTT.

The chain couples TRBV5-6 to TRBJ1-2; D unresolved. V lost 4 bases, J lost 5 bases, and 12 bases lay in between. Germline V CDR1 and CDR2: SGHDT, YYEEEE. CDR3 length: 13 residues. The CDR3 nucleotides are TGTGCCAGCAGCCCTGCCGACATTTATGGCTACACCTTC. Encoded protein: CASSPADIYGYTF.

The chain has TRBV7-3 and TRBJ1-1, with D perhaps TRBD1 (5 bases). Per the germline V gene, CDR1 is SGHTA and CDR2 is FQGTGA. The CDR3 length is 16 residues. The V and J ends lost 1 base and 0 bases respectively, with 12 bases between them. The CDR3 is CASSLREAGLNTEAFF. The CDR3, as DNA: TGTGCCAGCAGCTTAAGAGAGGCAGGGCTGAACACTGAAGCTTTCTTT. Together with reference TRBV7-3 and TRBJ1-1, the CDR3 gives the full variable domain: GAGVSQTPSNKVTEKGKYVELRCDPISGHTALYWYRQSLGQGPEFLIYFQGTGAADDSGLPNDRFFAVRPEGSVSTLKIQRTERGDSAVYLCASSLREAGLNTEAFFGQGTRLTVV.

This chain joins TRBV7-8 and TRBJ2-3, with 9 bases lining up with TRBD2. Trimming removed 5 bases from V and 5 bases from J; junction bases left unmatched: 11. Germline V gene sequence: CDR1 SGHVS, CDR2 FQNEAQ. The CDR3 runs 16 residues. The CDR3 DNA follows: TGTGCCAGCAGCCGAGCCGGCGGGGGGGCTGGAGATACGCAGTATTTT. Its translation: CASSRAGGGAGDTQYF.

The J gene is TRBJ2-7, the V gene TRBV18; possible D gene TRBD2, 7 bases. Germline V lookup: CDR1 KGHSH, CDR2 LQKENI. V dropped 4 bases and J dropped 2 bases, with 15 bases sitting between them. This CDR3 has 15 amino acids. The CDR3 bases are TGTGCCAGCTCACTAAAGGGAGGGGACACCTACGAGCAGTACTTC. It translates to CASSLKGGDTYEQYF.

The chain links TRBV2 to TRBJ1-1; D may be TRBD1 (6 bases). CDR3 size: 14 residues. The germline V gene encodes CDR1 SNHLY and CDR2 FYNNEI. With 4 bases removed from V and 3 bases from J, the gap between germline ends came to 12 bases. CDR3 sequence (DNA): TGTGCCAGCAGTGTTGAGTACAGGGACACTGAAGCTTTCTTT. Translation gives CASSVEYRDTEAFF.

The J gene is TRBJ2-5, the V gene TRBV5-1; TRBD2 matches 16 bases. The germline CDR1 and CDR2 sequences are SGHRS and YFSETQ. This CDR3 comprises 16 residues. Trimming cost V 2 bases and J 6 bases; bases outside gene matches: 4. CDR3 sequence (DNA): TGCGCCAGCAGCTTAGGGACTAGCGGGAGGGCCCAGACCCAGTACTTC. This codes for CASSLGTSGRAQTQYF.

The genes are TRBV4-3 and TRBJ1-4, with TRBD1 matching over 7 bases. This CDR3 spans 16 amino acids. The V segment lost 6 bases and the J segment 4 bases; nucleotides outside the gene matches: 11. Germline values: CDR1 LGHNA, CDR2 YSLEER. The DNA for the CDR3 is TGCGCCAGCAGACCTGAGGGGGACAGAATTAATGAAAAACTGTTTTTT. Residues: CASRPEGDRINEKLFF.

The rearrangement joins TRBV7-9 to TRBJ1-5, with D maybe TRBD1 (6 bases). Trimming stripped 5 bases from V and 0 bases from J, with 20 bases between. The CDR3 covers 18 residues. In germline, CDR1 is SEHNR, CDR2 FQNEAQ (reference sequence). CDR3 sequence (DNA): TGTGCCAGCAGCGATTCCTCTCGGGACATTGATAGCAATCAGCCCCAGCATTTT. Amino acids: CASSDSSRDIDSNQPQHF.

J is TRBJ2-6 and V is TRBV15; D unresolved. The length of the CDR3 is 18 residues. Deletions cut 1 base from V and 0 bases from J, with 13 bases between. The V gene's germline CDR1 is LNHNV and CDR2 YYDKDF (reference sequence). This CDR3 is CATSRAPGALSGANVLTF. CDR3 nucleotide sequence: TGTGCCACCAGCAGAGCTCCAGGCGCCCTCTCTGGGGCCAACGTCCTGACTTTC.

The chain joins TRBV28 to TRBJ1-2; D gene ambiguous. V lost 6 bases and J 1 base, leaving 12 bases between the germline ends. The CDR3 has 14 residues. The germline CDR1 and CDR2 sequences are MDHEN and SYDVKM. The CDR3 coding sequence is TGTGCCAGCAGACCTAGTGGTGGTAACTATGGCTACACCTTC. It yields the protein CASRPSGGNYGYTF.

J is TRBJ1-1 and V is TRBV19; D possibly corresponds to TRBD1 (5 bases). The CDR3 loop spans 12 amino acids. Germline V lookup: CDR1 LNHDA, CDR2 SQIVND (reference sequence). V shed 8 bases and J shed 3 bases, with 10 bases lying between them. The CDR3 loop is CASGWGDTEAFF. The DNA for the CDR3 is TGTGCCAGTGGATGGGGGGACACTGAAGCTTTCTTT.

The rearrangement uses TRBV29-1 and TRBJ2-5; 11 bases align to TRBD1. V shed 3 bases and J 5 bases; nucleotides not matched to a gene: 8. The CDR3 loop spans 15 amino acids. Looked up from germline, CDR1 is SQVTM and CDR2 is ANQGSEA. The CDR3 spells CSVDLLDRGRETQYF. The DNA for the CDR3 is TGCAGCGTTGACCTTCTGGACAGGGGGCGGGAGACCCAGTACTTC.